The next 25 T cell receptor beta chains were all read from a single sample in a study of beta chain features in type 1 diabetes. Since all of the isolated RNA was reverse transcribed, expressed TCRB transcripts were what got sequenced. TCRdb's copy holds only in-frame clones and misses some; the assay was immunoSEQ multiplex PCR. Here the sample spans under 300,000 clones, approximately 8.1% being singletons. The material sequenced was central memory CD4+ T cells from blood. Source of these receptors: a woman between 18 and 29 years old in good health.

The chain recombines TRBV20-1 with TRBJ2-5; D gene unclear. Germline V gives CDR1 DFQATT, CDR2 SNEGSKA (reference sequence). The CDR3 is 11 amino acids. The germline V and J ends were trimmed by 5 bases and 2 bases, with 6 bases remaining between them. For the CDR3, the DNA is TGCAGTGCTGTCTTACAAGAGACCCAGTACTTC. Its protein is CSAVLQETQYF.

This clone was seen repeatedly, ten times or more. J is TRBJ2-7 and V is TRBV18; tentatively, D is TRBD1 (5 bases). The CDR3 extends over 14 amino acids. The V gene's germline CDR1 is KGHSH and CDR2 LQKENI. Trimming took off 3 bases at V and 3 bases at J, with 12 bases between the two ends. The CDR3 bases are TGTGCCAGCTCACCCGAGTCTGACAGCTACGAGCAGTACTTC. This codes for CASSPESDSYEQYF. Together with reference TRBV18 and TRBJ2-7, the CDR3 gives the full variable domain: NAGVMQNPRHLVRRRGQEARLRCSPMKGHSHVYWYRQLPEEGLKFMVYLQKENIIDESGMPKERFSAEFPKEGPSILRIQQVVRGDSAAYFCASSPESDSYEQYFGPGTRLTVT.

The gene calls are TRBV18 and TRBJ2-7, with 8 bases that match TRBD1. The J segment lost 5 bases and the V segment lost 4 bases, leaving 4 bases of the junction unmatched. Looked up from germline, CDR1 is KGHSH and CDR2 is LQKENI. The CDR3 is 13 amino acids. Written as DNA, the CDR3 is TGTGCCAGCTCACGTACACAGGGGGACGAGCAGTACGTC. This translates into CASSRTQGDEQYV.

This clone came up a few times. The genes are TRBV6-5 and TRBJ2-5; unclear D gene. The V end was cut by 5 bases, the J end by 3 bases, with 4 bases between. Germline V lookup: CDR1 MNHEY, CDR2 SVGAGI. The CDR3 runs 11 residues. The DNA for the CDR3 is TGTGCCAGCAGTGCGAAAGAGACCCAGTACTTC. Translation gives CASSAKETQYF.

There are a few counts of this clone. The chain uses TRBV6-1 and TRBJ1-1, with TRBD1 matching 7 bases. Trimming cost V 7 bases and J 4 bases; bases outside gene matches: 3. CDR3 length equals 12 residues. The germline CDR1 and CDR2 sequences are MNHNS and SASEGT. Here the CDR3 DNA reads TGTGCCAGCACGACAGGGCTCACTGAAGCTTTCTTT. Protein: CASTTGLTEAFF.

This clone appeared many times. The rearrangement links TRBV28 to TRBJ1-3, with unresolved D. This CDR3 has 13 residues. Looked up from germline, CDR1 is MDHEN and CDR2 is SYDVKM. The ends were cut back, 5 bases at V and 4 bases at J, with 9 bases in the middle. The CDR3 region is CASSPTPGNTIYF. The CDR3 DNA is TGTGCCAGCAGTCCGACTCCGGGAAACACCATATATTTT.

This clone was counted between two and nine times. Other nucleotide sequences in the sample specify the same CDR3. The chain couples TRBV28 to TRBJ2-5, with D unresolved. The CDR3 extends over 11 amino acids. Trimming removed 2 bases from V and 4 bases from J, with 2 bases in between. Germline V gives CDR1 MDHEN, CDR2 SYDVKM. CDR3 sequence: CASSLRETQYF. CDR3 bases: TGTGCCAGCAGTTTACGAGAGACCCAGTACTTC.

This clone has more than one count but fewer than ten. The chain couples TRBV30 to TRBJ1-3, with D unclear. The CDR3 loop spans 13 amino acids. The V gene lost 1 base and the J gene lost 3 bases, with 7 bases spanning the gap. Germline V gene data show CDR1 as GTSNPN and CDR2 as SVGIG (reference sequence). CDR3 protein: CAWSDAGGNTIYF. CDR3 DNA sequence: TGTGCCTGGAGTGACGCAGGTGGAAACACCATATATTTT.

This clone showed up just a few times. The V call is TRBV7-6, the J call TRBJ1-1; D not resolved. This CDR3 comprises 16 residues. The germline gives CDR1 SGHVS, CDR2 FNYEAQ. Trimming pared 5 bases from V and 2 bases from J, leaving 18 bases between. CDR3 amino acids: CASSTRSGSPNTEAFF. Here the CDR3 DNA reads TGTGCCAGCAGCACCCGGTCGGGCAGCCCTAACACTGAAGCTTTCTTT. The full variable domain, rest sourced from reference TRBV7-6 and TRBJ1-1, is GAGVSQSPRYKVTKRGQDVALRCDPISGHVSLYWYRQALGQGPEFLTYFNYEAQQDKSGLPNDRFSAERPEGSISTLTIQRTEQRDSAMYRCASSTRSGSPNTEAFFGQGTRLTVV.

This clone was picked up a small number of times. The genes are TRBV15 and TRBJ2-3; tentatively, D is TRBD1 (5 bases). This CDR3 comprises 15 residues. The germline V gene has CDR1 LNHNV and CDR2 YYDKDF (reference sequence). V was cut by 3 bases and J by 1 base, with 11 bases left in between. In DNA form, the CDR3 reads TGTGCCACCAGCAGCAGGGTTTGGGGCACAGATACGCAGTATTTT. Translation gives CATSSRVWGTDTQYF.

V gene TRBV15 combines with J gene TRBJ2-3; D remains ambiguous. Germline V gene sequence: CDR1 LNHNV, CDR2 YYDKDF (reference sequence). Between the trimmed V and J ends, which lost 8 bases and 0 bases, there was a span of 9 bases. The CDR3 is 13 amino acids. CDR3 nucleotides: TGTGCCACCGTATCGGAAAGCACAGATACGCAGTATTTT. This translates into CATVSESTDTQYF.

This sequence joins TRBV5-6 and TRBJ2-5; the D is unclear. Trimming shortened V by 2 bases and J by 1 base, and 12 bases separated the two germline ends. The CDR3 spans 15 residues. CDR1 and CDR2 from the germline V gene are SGHDT and YYEEEE. The CDR3 DNA reads as TGTGCCAGCAGCTTCCCCCTGGGCAGCCAAGAGACCCAGTACTTC. Protein: CASSFPLGSQETQYF.

The chain employs TRBV5-5 and TRBJ2-5, with D perhaps assigned TRBD1 or TRBD2 (6 bases each). The CDR3 contains 14 residues. Trimming removed 5 bases from V and 5 bases from J, with 16 bases in between. Germline CDR1 and CDR2: SGHKS and YYEKEE (reference sequence). The CDR3 nucleotides read TGTGCCAGCAGTCGGCCCGGGGGCGGTGAGACCCAGTACTTC. It translates to CASSRPGGGETQYF.

This clone came up a few times. The J gene is TRBJ2-1, the V gene TRBV10-3; D remains ambiguous. CDR3 length: 13 residues. The germline V gene has CDR1 ENHRY and CDR2 SYGVKD. With 2 bases removed from V and 5 bases from J, the gap between germline ends came to 7 bases. The CDR3 is CAISETQHNEQFF. CDR3 DNA sequence: TGTGCCATCAGTGAGACCCAGCACAATGAGCAGTTCTTC.

The V gene is TRBV11-2, the J gene TRBJ2-3; tentatively, D is TRBD2 (6 bases). Germline V gene sequence: CDR1 SGHAT, CDR2 FQNNGV. The CDR3 loop spans 15 amino acids. Deletions cut 2 bases from V and 2 bases from J, with 11 bases between. DNA for the CDR3: TGTGCCAGCAGCTTAACGCTAGCGACCACAGATACGCAGTATTTT. Protein sequence: CASSLTLATTDTQYF.

The chain joins TRBV27 to TRBJ1-4; D is unresolved. The length of the CDR3 is 13 residues. Germline values: CDR1 MNHEY, CDR2 SMNVEV (reference sequence). V was pared by 8 bases and J by 8 bases, with 15 bases between. CDR3 protein: CASALKWAEKLFF. Written as DNA, the CDR3 is TGTGCCAGCGCCTTAAAATGGGCGGAAAAACTGTTTTTT.

The V call is TRBV18, the J call TRBJ1-1, with D possibly being TRBD1 (5 bases). CDR3 length equals 14 residues. Trimming removed 3 bases at V and 1 base at J, with 9 bases between. CDR1 KGHSH and CDR2 LQKENI come from the germline V gene. CDR3 amino acids: CASSPLTENTEAFF. CDR3 sequence (DNA): TGTGCCAGCTCACCTCTGACAGAGAACACTGAAGCTTTCTTT.

Turning to this clone: Sequence at one end of the junction differs from germline and may be a read error. The chain recombines TRBV6-5 with TRBJ2-5; D call uncertain. This CDR3 is 14 amino acids long. The germline CDR1 and CDR2 sequences are MNHEY and SVGAGI. This CDR3 reads CAISESSSGETQYF. The CDR3 region has the DNA TGTGCCATCAGTGAGTCCTCGTCCGGGGAGACCCAGTACTTC.

This clone was found a few times. This chain connects TRBV28 to TRBJ2-1; D gene unclear. The CDR3 totals 12 residues. The germline V gene encodes CDR1 MDHEN and CDR2 SYDVKM. Deletions cut 6 bases from V and 2 bases from J, with 5 bases between. CDR3 nucleotide sequence: TGTGCCAGCAGCCTCACCTACAATGAGCAGTTCTTC. Its protein product is CASSLTYNEQFF.

This clone has just a few counts. The chain couples TRBV4-2 to TRBJ2-2; TRBD2 matches 10 bases. Germline-derived CDR1 and CDR2 are LGHNA and YNFKEQ. The CDR3 loop spans 16 amino acids. Losses at the gene ends were 3 bases for V and 7 bases for J; bases not matched to a gene: 8. CDR3 amino acids: CASSQQLAGYNGELFF. In DNA form, the CDR3 reads TGTGCCAGCAGCCAGCAACTAGCGGGATATAACGGGGAGCTGTTTTTT.

This clone was detected many times. The chain carries TRBV6-5 and TRBJ2-1; 7 positions match TRBD2. Germline V gene data show CDR1 as MNHEY and CDR2 as SVGAGI. With V trimmed by 6 bases and J by 7 bases, 12 bases remained unmatched. This CDR3 is built from 15 residues. CDR3 amino acids: CASRAGVGFTNEQFF. The CDR3 DNA follows: TGTGCCAGCAGGGCGGGGGTAGGGTTTACTAATGAGCAGTTCTTC.

This rearrangement joins TRBV7-9 to TRBJ2-7, with D unclear. Germline V gene data show CDR1 as SEHNR and CDR2 as FQNEAQ (reference sequence). The V gene lost 6 bases and the J gene lost 6 bases, with 9 bases spanning the gap. There are 11 residues in the CDR3. The CDR3 here is CASRQNGEQYF. CDR3 DNA: TGTGCCAGCAGACAGAATGGCGAGCAGTACTTC.

This chain joins TRBV6-5 and TRBJ2-7; D gene ambiguous. The germline V and J ends were trimmed by 0 bases and 4 bases, with 13 bases remaining between them. The CDR3 consists of 15 residues. Germline V gives CDR1 MNHEY, CDR2 SVGAGI. CDR3 residues: CASSYSIFGVYEQYF. In nucleotides, the CDR3 is TGTGCCAGCAGTTACTCGATATTTGGGGTGTACGAGCAGTACTTC.

There are a few counts of this clone. The chain carries TRBV7-8 and TRBJ2-7; D is uncertain. Germline CDR1 is SGHVS and CDR2 is FQNEAQ. The CDR3 has 13 amino acids. V was trimmed by 5 bases and J by 3 bases, leaving 11 bases between them. The CDR3 protein is CASSPPRNYEQYV. As DNA, the CDR3 is TGTGCCAGCAGCCCGCCAAGAAACTACGAGCAGTACGTC.

A few counts support this clone. This chain connects TRBV7-9 to TRBJ2-2; 7 bases fit TRBD1. Germline V CDR1 and CDR2: SEHNR, FQNEAQ (reference sequence). The CDR3 sequence is 14 residues long. J gave up 7 bases and V 5 bases, and 7 bases lay outside the gene matches. The CDR3, as DNA: TGTGCCAGCAGCAGTGGGACAGTTCTCGGGGAGCTGTTTTTT. Its translation is CASSSGTVLGELFF.